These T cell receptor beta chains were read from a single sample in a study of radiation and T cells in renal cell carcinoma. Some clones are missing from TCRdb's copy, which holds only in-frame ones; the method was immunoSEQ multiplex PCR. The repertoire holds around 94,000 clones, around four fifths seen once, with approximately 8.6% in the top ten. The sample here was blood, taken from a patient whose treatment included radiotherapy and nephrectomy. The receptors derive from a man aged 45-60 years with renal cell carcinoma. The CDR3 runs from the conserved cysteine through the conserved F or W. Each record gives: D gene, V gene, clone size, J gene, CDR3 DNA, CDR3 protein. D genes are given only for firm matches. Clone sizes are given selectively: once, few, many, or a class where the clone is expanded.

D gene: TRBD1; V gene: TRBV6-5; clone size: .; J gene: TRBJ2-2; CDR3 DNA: TGTGCCAGCACCGGGACAGGGCCCACCGGGGAGCTGTTTTTT; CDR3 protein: CASTGTGPTGELFF
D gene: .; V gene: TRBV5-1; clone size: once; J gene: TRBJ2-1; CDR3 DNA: TGCGCCAGCAGCTTGGGGAGTCTCTCCTACAATGAGCAGTTCTTC; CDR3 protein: CASSLGSLSYNEQFF
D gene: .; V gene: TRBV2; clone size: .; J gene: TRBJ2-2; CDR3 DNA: TGTGCCAGCAGTGTACAGGGATCGGCGAACACCGGGGAGCTGTTTTTT; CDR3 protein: CASSVQGSANTGELFF
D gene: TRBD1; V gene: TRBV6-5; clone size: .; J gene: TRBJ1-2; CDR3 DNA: TGTGCCAGCACCCCGGGACAGGCTAACTATGGCTACACCTTC; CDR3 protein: CASTPGQANYGYTF
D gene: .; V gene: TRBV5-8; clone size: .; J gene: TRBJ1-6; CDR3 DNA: TGTGCCAGCAGCGTTGAGGAGGGTCGATATTCACCCCTCCACTTT; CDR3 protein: CASSVEEGRYSPLHF
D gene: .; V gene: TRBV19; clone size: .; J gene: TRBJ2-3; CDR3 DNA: TGTGCCTCACGGGGCAGCACAGATACGCAGTATTTT; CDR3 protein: CASRGSTDTQYF
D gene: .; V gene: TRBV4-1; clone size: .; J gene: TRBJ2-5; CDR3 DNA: TGCGCCAGCAGCCAGGGGGGCATCCAAGAGACCCAGTACTTC; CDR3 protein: CASSQGGIQETQYF
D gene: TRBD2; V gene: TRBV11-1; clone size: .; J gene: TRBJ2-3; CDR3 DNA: TGTGCCAGCAGCGGAGCCGGGACTAGCTCCACAGATACGCAGTATTTT; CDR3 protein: CASSGAGTSSTDTQYF
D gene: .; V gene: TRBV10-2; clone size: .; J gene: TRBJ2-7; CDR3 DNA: TGCGCCAGCAGTTATAATAGGGACACTAGCTCCTACGAGCAGTACTTC; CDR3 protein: CASSYNRDTSSYEQYF
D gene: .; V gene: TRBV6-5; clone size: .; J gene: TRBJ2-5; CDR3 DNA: TGTGCCAGCAGAGATCTGTGGCTGGAGACCCAGTACTTC; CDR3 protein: CASRDLWLETQYF
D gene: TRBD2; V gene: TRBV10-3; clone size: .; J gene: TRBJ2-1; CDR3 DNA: TGTGCCATCAGCAAAGGGACTAGCGGATCGGGCAGGGTTGAGCAGTTCTTC; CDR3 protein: CAISKGTSGSGRVEQFF
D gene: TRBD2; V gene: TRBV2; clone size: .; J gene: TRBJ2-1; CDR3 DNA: TGTGCCAGCAGTTCTAGCGGGAGCTCCTACAATGAGCAGTTCTTC; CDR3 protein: CASSSSGSSYNEQFF
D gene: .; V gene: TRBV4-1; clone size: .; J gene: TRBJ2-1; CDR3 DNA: TGCGCCAGCAGCCATACGATTAATAAGTGGGGGGGCGTCTACAATGAGCAGTTCTTC; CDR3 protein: CASSHTINKWGGVYNEQFF
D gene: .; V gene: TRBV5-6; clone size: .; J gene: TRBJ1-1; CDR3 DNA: TGTGCCAGCAGCTTGCAGGACACTGAAGCTTTCTTT; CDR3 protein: CASSLQDTEAFF
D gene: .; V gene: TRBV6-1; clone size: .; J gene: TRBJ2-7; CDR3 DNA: TGTGCCAGCAGTCGAATCAGATACGAGCAGTACTTC; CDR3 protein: CASSRIRYEQYF
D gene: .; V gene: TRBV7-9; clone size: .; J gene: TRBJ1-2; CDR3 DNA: TGTGCCAGCAGCTTAAATTCGGGGGGCTACACCTTC; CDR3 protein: CASSLNSGGYTF
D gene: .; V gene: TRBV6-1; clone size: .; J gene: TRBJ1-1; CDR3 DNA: TGTGCCAGCAACCTATTCTTGGGGGGGTACACTGAAGCTTTCTTT; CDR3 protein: CASNLFLGGYTEAFF
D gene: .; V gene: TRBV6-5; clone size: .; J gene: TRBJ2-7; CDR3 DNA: TGTGCCAGCAGTTTCCGGGACGGAGGTTCCTACGAGCAGTACTTC; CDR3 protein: CASSFRDGGSYEQYF
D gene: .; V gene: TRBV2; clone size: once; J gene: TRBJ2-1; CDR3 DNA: TGTGCCAGCAGTCCGGACAGCCATAACAATGAGCAGTTCTTC; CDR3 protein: CASSPDSHNNEQFF
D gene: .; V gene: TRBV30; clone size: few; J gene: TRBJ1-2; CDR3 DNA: TGTGCCTGGAGTGTACGGTTGGGCCGCCCTAACTATGGCTACACCTTC; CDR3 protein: CAWSVRLGRPNYGYTF
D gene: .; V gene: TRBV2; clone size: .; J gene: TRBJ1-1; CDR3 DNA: TGTGCCAGCGATAAAGGGGGTTCGGGGACTGAAGCTTTCTTT; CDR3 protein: CASDKGGSGTEAFF
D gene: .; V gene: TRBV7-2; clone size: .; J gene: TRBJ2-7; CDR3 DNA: TGTGCCAGCAGCTTTTTGTCCGAGCAGTACTTC; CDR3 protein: CASSFLSEQYF
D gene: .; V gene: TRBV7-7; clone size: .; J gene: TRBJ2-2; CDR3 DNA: TGTGCTAGCAGCTTAGTCAGCGGGAACACCGGGGAGCTGTTTTTT; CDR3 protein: CASSLVSGNTGELFF
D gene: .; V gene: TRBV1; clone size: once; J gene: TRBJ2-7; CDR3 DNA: TGCACCAGCAGCCAAGTGGTTGTAGCGGGAGGGCCTCGCCACTACGAGCAGTACTTC; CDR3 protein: CTSSQVVVAGGPRHYEQYF
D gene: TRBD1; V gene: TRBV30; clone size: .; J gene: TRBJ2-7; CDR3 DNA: TGTGCCTGGAGTGTACTCGGGGACAGAGGAAGGTACTTC; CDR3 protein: CAWSVLGDRGRYF
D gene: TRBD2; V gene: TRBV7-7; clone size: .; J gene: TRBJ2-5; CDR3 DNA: TGTGCTAGCAGCCCCCGGACTAGCGGGGTTGGAGAGACCCAGTACTTC; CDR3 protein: CASSPRTSGVGETQYF
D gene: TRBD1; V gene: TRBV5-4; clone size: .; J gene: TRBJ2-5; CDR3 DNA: TGTGCCAGCAGCCCAGGGACAGGGCAAGAGACCCAGTACTTC; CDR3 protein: CASSPGTGQETQYF
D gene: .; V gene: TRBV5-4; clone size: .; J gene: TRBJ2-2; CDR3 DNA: TGTGCCAGCAGCTTGGCGAACACCGGGGAGCTGTTTTTT; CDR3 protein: CASSLANTGELFF
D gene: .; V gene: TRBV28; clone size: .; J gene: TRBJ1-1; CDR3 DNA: TGTGCCAGCAGGCCCCCCGGGGGGTTCACTGAAGCTTTCTTT; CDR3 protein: CASRPPGGFTEAFF
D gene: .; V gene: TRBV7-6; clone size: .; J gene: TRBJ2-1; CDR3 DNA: TGTGCCAGCAGCTTAAGCTCCTACAATGAGCAGTTCTTC; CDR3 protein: CASSLSSYNEQFF
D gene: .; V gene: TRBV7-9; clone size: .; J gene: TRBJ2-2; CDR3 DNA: TGTGCCAGCACCAACGACAGAACGAACACCGGGGAGCTGTTTTTT; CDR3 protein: CASTNDRTNTGELFF
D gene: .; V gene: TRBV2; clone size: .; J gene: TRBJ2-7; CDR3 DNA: TGTGCCAGCAGGACACGCACCTACGAGCAGTACTTC; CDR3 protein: CASRTRTYEQYF
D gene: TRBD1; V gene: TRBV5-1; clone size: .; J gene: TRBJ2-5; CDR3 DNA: TGCGCCAGCAGCCACCTCGGGACAGGGGTCGAAGAGGCCCAGTACTTC; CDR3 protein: CASSHLGTGVEEAQYF
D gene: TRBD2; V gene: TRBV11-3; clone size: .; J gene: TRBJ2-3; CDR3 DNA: TGTGCCAGCAGCCTCGGGACTAGCGGGAGGCCGACCACAGATACGCAGTATTTT; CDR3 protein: CASSLGTSGRPTTDTQYF
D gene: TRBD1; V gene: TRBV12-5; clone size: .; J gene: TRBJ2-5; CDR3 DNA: TGTGCTAGTGCCTTGGGCGGGGACAGGGACGCGGAGACCCAGTACTTC; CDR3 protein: CASALGGDRDAETQYF
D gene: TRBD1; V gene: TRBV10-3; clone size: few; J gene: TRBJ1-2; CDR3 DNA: TGTGCCATCAGTGATAGGGGGACAGGGGGCTATGGCTACACCTTC; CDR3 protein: CAISDRGTGGYGYTF
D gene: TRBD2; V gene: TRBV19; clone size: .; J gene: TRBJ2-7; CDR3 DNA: TGTGCCAGTAGTATCGGGGGGGGTCGCGAGCAGTACTTC; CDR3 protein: CASSIGGGREQYF
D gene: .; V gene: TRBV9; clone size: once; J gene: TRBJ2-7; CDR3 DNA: TGTGCCAGCATGGAGGGCTTGGGGGGCTACGAGCAGTACTTC; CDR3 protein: CASMEGLGGYEQYF
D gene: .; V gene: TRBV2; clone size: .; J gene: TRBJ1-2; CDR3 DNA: TGTGCCAGCAGCGGTTCAGGCGACGGCTACACCTTC; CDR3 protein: CASSGSGDGYTF
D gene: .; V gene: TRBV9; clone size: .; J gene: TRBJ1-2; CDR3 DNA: TGTGCCAGCAGCGTAGGCGGGAGATTCGATGGCTACACCTTC; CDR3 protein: CASSVGGRFDGYTF
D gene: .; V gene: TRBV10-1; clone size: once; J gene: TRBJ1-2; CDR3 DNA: TGCGCCAGCACCCTGGACGGCGACTATGGCTACACCTTC; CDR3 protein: CASTLDGDYGYTF
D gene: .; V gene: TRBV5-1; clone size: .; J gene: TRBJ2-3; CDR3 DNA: TGCGCCAGCAGCTTGGCCGGAGGGACAGGCACAGATACGCAGTATTTT; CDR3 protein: CASSLAGGTGTDTQYF
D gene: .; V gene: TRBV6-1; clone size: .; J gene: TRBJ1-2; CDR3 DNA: TGTGCCAGCAGGGCACCCGGGACACAGAACTATGGCTACACCTTC; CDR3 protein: CASRAPGTQNYGYTF
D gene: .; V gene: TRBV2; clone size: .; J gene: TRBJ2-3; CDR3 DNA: TGTGCCAGCAGTGAACTTACAGGCACAGATACGCAGTATTTT; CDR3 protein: CASSELTGTDTQYF
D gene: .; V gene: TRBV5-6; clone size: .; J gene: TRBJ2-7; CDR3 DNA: TGTGCCAGCAGCTTGATGGGGGACTCCTACGAGCAGTACTTC; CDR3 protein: CASSLMGDSYEQYF
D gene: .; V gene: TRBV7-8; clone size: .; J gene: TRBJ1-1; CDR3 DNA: TGTGCCAGCAGCTTAGCCTCCGTGAACACTGAAGCTTTCTTT; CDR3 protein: CASSLASVNTEAFF
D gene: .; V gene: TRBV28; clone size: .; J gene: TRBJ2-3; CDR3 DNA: TGTGCCAGCAGTTTATGGACGGACCTCAGAGGCACAGATACGCAGTATTTT; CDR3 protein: CASSLWTDLRGTDTQYF
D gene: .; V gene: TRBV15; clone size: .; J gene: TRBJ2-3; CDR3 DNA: TGTGCCACCAGCAGAGGGACAGACACCTTCACAGATACGCAGTATTTT; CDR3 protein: CATSRGTDTFTDTQYF
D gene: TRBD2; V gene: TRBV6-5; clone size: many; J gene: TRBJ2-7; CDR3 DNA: TGTGCCAGCAACCTACTAGCGGGAGACGCGGAGCAGTACTTC; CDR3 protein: CASNLLAGDAEQYF
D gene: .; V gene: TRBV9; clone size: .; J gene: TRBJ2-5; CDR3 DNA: TGTGCCAGCAGCGTAGAATATTGGGGAGAGACCCAGTACTTC; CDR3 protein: CASSVEYWGETQYF